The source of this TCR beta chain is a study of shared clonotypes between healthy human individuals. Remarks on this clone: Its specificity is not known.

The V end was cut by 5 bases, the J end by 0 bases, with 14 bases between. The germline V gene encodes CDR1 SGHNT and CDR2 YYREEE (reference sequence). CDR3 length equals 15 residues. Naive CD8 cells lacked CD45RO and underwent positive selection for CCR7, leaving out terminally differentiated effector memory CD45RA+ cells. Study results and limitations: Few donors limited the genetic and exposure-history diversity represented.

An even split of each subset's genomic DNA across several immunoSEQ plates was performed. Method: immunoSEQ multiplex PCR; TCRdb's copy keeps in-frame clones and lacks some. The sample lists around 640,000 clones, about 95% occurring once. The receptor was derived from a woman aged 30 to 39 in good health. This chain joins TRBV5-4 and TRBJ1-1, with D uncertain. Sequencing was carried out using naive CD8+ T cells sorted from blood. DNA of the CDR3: TGTGCCAGCAGGGTTGCATATCAATTGAACACTGAAGCTTTCTTT. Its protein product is CASRVAYQLNTEAFF.